This TCR beta chain was profiled in a study of response to subunit inactivated influenza vaccine. General observations from the study: The authors suggested that few new T cells are recruited per seasonal influenza vaccination.

The CDR3 loop spans 15 amino acids. V dropped 2 bases and J dropped 3; count of bases not matched to a gene: 6. The V gene's germline CDR1 is SGHRS and CDR2 YFSETQ. TCRdb independently ran MiXCR on the RT-PCR reads; one entry per CDR3 protein. Here the sample spans roughly 460,000 distinct CDR3 sequences, roughly 9.8% being singletons. This clonotype was observed a handful of times. Its cognate antigen is unknown. The sample here was PBMCs from blood, taken 40 to 50 days after vaccination. This receptor was taken from a man aged 50 or older who received an inactivated influenza vaccine. The genes are TRBV5-1 and TRBJ2-3; TRBD2 agrees at 7 bases. The DNA for the CDR3 is TGCGCCAGCAGCTTCCGCGGGAGAAGTACAGATACGCAGTATTTT. Its translation: CASSFRGRSTDTQYF. Drawing the rest from reference TRBV5-1 and TRBJ2-3, the complete variable domain is KAGVTQTPRYLIKTRGQQVTLSCSPISGHRSVSWYQQTPGQGLQFLFEYFSETQRNKGNFPGRFSGRQFSNSRSEMNVSTLELGDSALYLCASSFRGRSTDTQYFGPGTRLTVL.